These T cell receptor beta chains were read from a single sample in a study of T cell responses to AZD1222 COVID-19 vaccine. The repertoire was sequenced with immunoSEQ multiplex PCR; TCRdb's copy has only in-frame clones and lacks some. The repertoire has 150,000 to 160,000 clones, about 90% of them found once; the top ten carry about 5%. The sequencing used peripheral blood, collected on day 0 of MenACWY control vaccination. Receptors were obtained from an adult in good health. Both conserved end residues are part of each CDR3. The order of the fields is J gene, D gene, V gene, clone size, CDR3 protein, CDR3 DNA. A D gene is named only where the DNA matches it firmly. The size of a clone is reported for some rows only, either as once, few or many, or as a class for expanded clones.

TRBJ1-3	-	TRBV7-9	-	CAAATGGSGNTIYF	TGTGCCGCCGCCACCGGGGGCTCTGGAAACACCATATATTTT
TRBJ1-4	-	TRBV28	-	CASSRGGPNEKLFF	TGTGCCAGCAGTAGGGGCGGCCCTAATGAAAAACTGTTTTTT
TRBJ1-5	-	TRBV11-2	-	CASSLGGGNQPQHF	TGTGCCAGCAGCTTAGGCGGCGGAAATCAGCCCCAGCATTTT
TRBJ1-2	-	TRBV24-1	-	CATSGNYGYTF	TGTGCCACCAGTGGTAACTATGGCTACACCTTC
TRBJ2-2	TRBD2	TRBV10-3	-	CAIGRTGGTGELFF	TGTGCCATCGGCCGGACGGGAGGGACCGGGGAGCTGTTTTTT
TRBJ1-2	TRBD1	TRBV9	few	CASSLPGQGRGYTF	TGTGCCAGCAGTTTACCGGGACAGGGAAGAGGCTACACCTTC
TRBJ1-5	-	TRBV6-6	-	CASSRDSPAVQPQHF	TGTGCCAGCAGTAGGGACTCCCCCGCAGTTCAGCCCCAGCATTTT
TRBJ1-1	-	TRBV5-1	-	CASSVDHADTEAFF	TGCGCCAGCAGCGTCGATCATGCGGACACTGAAGCTTTCTTT
TRBJ1-4	TRBD1	TRBV10-3	once	CAISDDRGNEKLFF	TGTGCCATCAGCGACGACAGGGGTAATGAAAAACTGTTTTTT
TRBJ2-7	-	TRBV5-1	few	CASSRGSANFEQYF	TGCGCCAGCTCGCGAGGGTCAGCCAATTTCGAGCAGTACTTC
TRBJ1-6	TRBD1	TRBV11-3	-	CASSWDRGGSPLHF	TGTGCCAGCAGCTGGGACAGGGGGGGATCACCCCTCCACTTT
TRBJ2-2	TRBD1	TRBV7-9	-	CASSPTRRGPGELFF	TGTGCCAGCAGCCCTACCAGAAGGGGGCCCGGGGAGCTGTTTTTT
TRBJ1-3	-	TRBV9	-	CASSVVGSTGNTIYF	TGTGCCAGCAGCGTAGTCGGGTCCACCGGAAACACCATATATTTT
TRBJ1-2	TRBD1	TRBV28	-	CASSIQGAYYGYTF	TGTGCCAGCAGTATACAGGGGGCTTACTATGGCTACACCTTC
TRBJ1-2	-	TRBV4-1	-	CASSRTEGGYGYTF	TGCGCCAGCAGCCGGACCGAGGGGGGCTATGGCTACACCTTC
TRBJ2-3	-	TRBV4-1	-	CASSQDASTDTQYF	TGCGCCAGCAGCCAAGACGCCAGCACAGATACGCAGTATTTT
TRBJ2-1	-	TRBV7-9	once	CASSLAAYNEQFF	TGTGCCAGCAGCTTAGCTGCCTACAATGAGCAGTTCTTC
TRBJ1-2	-	TRBV15	-	CATSRDESRGTF	TGTGCCACCAGCAGAGATGAGTCGAGGGGCACCTTC
TRBJ1-1	-	TRBV7-2	-	CASSLGPVEAFF	TGTGCCAGCAGCTTAGGACCGGTTGAAGCTTTCTTT
TRBJ2-3	TRBD2	TRBV7-8	-	CASSPGGLAGITDTQYF	TGTGCCAGCAGCCCCGGCGGTCTAGCGGGGATCACAGATACGCAGTATTTT
TRBJ2-1	-	TRBV19	few	CASSIGAQGSSYNEQFF	TGTGCCAGTAGTATAGGTGCGCAGGGGAGTTCCTACAATGAGCAGTTCTTC
TRBJ1-2	TRBD1	TRBV2	few	CASSVIGQGISGYTF	TGTGCCAGCAGCGTAATTGGACAGGGGATAAGTGGCTACACCTTC
TRBJ1-6	-	TRBV5-4	-	CASSLYGGYNSPLHF	TGTGCCAGCAGCTTATACGGGGGATATAATTCACCCCTCCACTTT
TRBJ2-1	TRBD2	TRBV27	-	CASSLAGGLMNEQFF	TGTGCCAGCAGTTTAGCGGGAGGATTAATGAATGAGCAGTTCTTC
TRBJ2-5	-	TRBV29-1	-	CSVGGFRETQYF	TGCAGCGTTGGGGGTTTTAGGGAGACCCAGTACTTC
TRBJ1-5	TRBD1	TRBV12-5	-	CASGSGQGNQPQHF	TGTGCTAGTGGTTCGGGACAGGGGAATCAGCCCCAGCATTTT
TRBJ2-1	-	TRBV4-2	-	CASSQGFLGEQFF	TGTGCCAGCAGCCAAGGGTTCCTGGGTGAGCAGTTCTTC
TRBJ2-1	-	TRBV19	-	CASSIRRDRDEQFF	TGTGCCAGTAGTATTCGGCGGGATAGGGATGAGCAGTTCTTC
TRBJ1-3	TRBD1	TRBV4-3	-	CASSQNRGTGNTIYF	TGCGCCAGCAGCCAAAACAGGGGGACTGGAAACACCATATATTTT
TRBJ1-4	TRBD1	TRBV10-3	-	CAISPGTGVEKLFF	TGTGCCATCAGCCCCGGGACAGGGGTTGAAAAACTGTTTTTT
TRBJ1-5	-	TRBV3-1/TRBV3-2	-	CASSQDLGQKDQPQHF	TGTGCCAGCAGCCAAGACTTAGGGCAGAAGGATCAGCCCCAGCATTTT
TRBJ1-6	-	TRBV7-6	-	CASRGQNSPLHF	TGTGCCAGCAGGGGGCAAAATTCACCCCTCCACTTT
TRBJ1-1	-	TRBV12-5	-	CASGPGGRTNTEAFF	TGTGCTAGTGGTCCCGGCGGACGGACGAACACTGAAGCTTTCTTT
TRBJ2-7	-	TRBV20-1	-	CSASPGRIVQQYF	TGCAGTGCTAGTCCGGGGCGCATAGTACAGCAGTACTTC
TRBJ1-2	-	TRBV3-1/TRBV3-2	once	CASSPVPGYGYTF	TGTGCCAGCAGCCCCGTCCCGGGTTATGGCTACACCTTC
TRBJ2-3	TRBD2	TRBV9	-	CASSARTSGLTDTQYF	TGTGCCAGCAGCGCAAGGACTAGCGGTCTCACAGATACGCAGTATTTT
TRBJ1-1	-	TRBV7-9	-	CASSLRQDTEAFF	TGTGCCAGCAGCTTAAGGCAGGACACTGAAGCTTTCTTT
TRBJ1-2	-	TRBV6-2/TRBV6-3	-	CASSNRGRRREVYTF	TGTGCCAGCAGCAATCGGGGACGGAGACGGGAGGTCTACACCTTC
TRBJ2-7	TRBD2	TRBV7-9	-	CASSSVVAGGRDEQYF	TGTGCCAGCAGCTCCGTAGTAGCGGGAGGTAGAGACGAGCAGTACTTC
TRBJ2-1	-	TRBV24-1	-	CATSDFTASSYNEQFF	TGTGCCACCAGTGATTTTACAGCGAGCTCCTACAATGAGCAGTTCTTC
TRBJ1-5	-	TRBV6-6	-	CASRYREANNQPQHF	TGTGCCAGCAGGTACAGGGAGGCGAACAATCAGCCCCAGCATTTT
TRBJ1-1	TRBD1	TRBV2	-	CASRGQGGTEAFF	TGTGCCAGCAGAGGGCAGGGGGGCACTGAAGCTTTCTTT
TRBJ2-6	-	TRBV7-6	once	CASSYGKIAGANVLTF	TGTGCCAGCTCGTACGGGAAGATAGCTGGGGCCAACGTCCTGACTTTC
TRBJ1-2	-	TRBV11-2	-	CASSLGSRLPNYGYTF	TGTGCCAGCAGCTTAGGTTCACGGCTTCCTAACTATGGCTACACCTTC
TRBJ1-3	-	TRBV7-2	-	CASSLGARGTGNTIYF	TGTGCCAGCAGCTTAGGGGCTAGGGGAACAGGAAACACCATATATTTT